This T cell receptor beta chain was recovered during a study of blood T cell repertoires in COVID-19. Study in general: Researchers got acute and convalescent COVID-19 samples from the United States, Italy and Spain. PBMCs, B-cell-depleted T cells, or T cells were the source of the cDNA or gDNA that made up the material.

V gave up 4 bases and J gave up 8 bases; unmatched junction bases: 4. Germline CDR1 is SGHNT and CDR2 is YENEEA. This CDR3 contains 13 residues. Study processing details: Reference gene primer amplification yielded estimated nucleated cell counts. TCRdb's table, derived via immunoSEQ multiplex PCR, lists solely in-frame clones and lacks some. The D gene and trimming were derived from the DNA, and the V and J assignments and clone size from that table. Among tens of thousands of clones listed, roughly 87% were seen once. This TCR was recovered from a human donor with active COVID-19. The donor label of this sample is uncertain. This chain links TRBV11-3 with TRBJ1-2, with TRBD1 identical over 10 bases. The sample was peripheral blood. The CDR3 DNA follows: TGTGCCAGCAGCTCCGACAGGGGGCAAGGCTACACCTTC. Translation: CASSSDRGQGYTF.